Included here is one TCR beta chain sequence, with context. Only in-frame clones appear in the TCRdb table, and some are missing; sequencing was by immunoSEQ multiplex PCR. The repertoire consists of about 140,000 clones, with 80% occurring once and the leading ten covering 3.5% to 4%. The source of the sample is a study of blood T cell repertoires in COVID-19. The germline CDR1 and CDR2 sequences are SQVTM and ANQGSEA. This CDR3 is built from 14 residues. Trimming at V came to 7 bases and at J to 4 bases, leaving 10 bases not matched to a gene. The sequencing sample was made of peripheral blood. This sequence was found in a man between 70 and 80 years old who had recovered from COVID-19. The chain recombines TRBV29-1 with TRBJ2-5, with 9 bases identical to TRBD2. CDR3 in DNA: TGCAGCGGAGTGGATAGCGGGAGAAGAGAGACCCAGTACTTC. Encoded protein: CSGVDSGRRETQYF. The variable domain in full, completed from reference TRBV29-1 and TRBJ2-5, reads SAVISQKPSRDICQRGTSLTIQCQVDSQVTMMFWYRQQPGQSLTLIATANQGSEATYESGFVIDKFPISRPNLTFSTLTVSNMSPEDSSIYLCSGVDSGRRETQYFGPGTRLLVL.